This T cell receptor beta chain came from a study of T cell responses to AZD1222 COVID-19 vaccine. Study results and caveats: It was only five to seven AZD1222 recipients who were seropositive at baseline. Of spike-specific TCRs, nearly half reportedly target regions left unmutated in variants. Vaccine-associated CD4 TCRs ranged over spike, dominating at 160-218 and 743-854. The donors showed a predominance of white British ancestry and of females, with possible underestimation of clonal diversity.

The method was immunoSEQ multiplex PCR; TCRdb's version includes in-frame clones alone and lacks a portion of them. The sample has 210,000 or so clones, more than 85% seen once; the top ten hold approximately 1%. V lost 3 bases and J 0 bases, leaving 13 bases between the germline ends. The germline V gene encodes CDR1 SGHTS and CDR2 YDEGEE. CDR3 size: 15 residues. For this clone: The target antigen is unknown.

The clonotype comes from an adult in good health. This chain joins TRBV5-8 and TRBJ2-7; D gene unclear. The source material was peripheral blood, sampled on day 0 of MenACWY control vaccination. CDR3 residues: CASSSLTASSYEQYF. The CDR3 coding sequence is TGTGCCAGCAGCTCCCTGACTGCAAGCTCCTACGAGCAGTACTTC.